One and the same sample provided the 14 T cell receptor beta chains below, sequenced in a study of spatial heterogeneity in lung cancer. From the 5' RACE reads, TCRdb called clonotypes with MiXCR, one entry per CDR3 protein. The repertoire holds about 3,700 distinct CDR3 sequences, with 25% to 30% as singletons. Noted time point: sample taken at primary tumor resection. In each case, whole RNA from tumor, nontumor lung or frozen PBMC was sequenced unsorted. Source: normal lung tissue next to the tumor, taken at surgery. The receptors were gathered from a male donor with early-stage non-small cell lung cancer.

By proportion, this clonotype is medium-sized. J is TRBJ1-1 and V is TRBV3-1, with TRBD1 matching 8 bases. J gave up 7 bases and V 4 bases, and 5 bases lay outside the gene matches. Germline V gene lookup returns CDR1 LGHDT and CDR2 YNNKEL (reference sequence). This CDR3 has 13 amino acids. CDR3 sequence reads: CASSPGQGGEAFF. DNA of the CDR3: TGTGCCAGCAGCCCCGGACAGGGTGGTGAAGCTTTCTTT.

In this sample, this clonotype is medium-sized (0.01 to 0.1%). The CDR3 bases are TGTGCCAGCAGTTGGGATCCGGATCAGCCCCAGCATTTT. Translation gives CASSWDPDQPQHF. This rearrangement joins TRBV12-3 or TRBV12-4 to TRBJ1-5, with unresolved D. V gave up 4 bases and J gave up 5 bases, with 9 bases separating them. The CDR3 is 13 amino acids.

By share, this clonotype counts as medium-sized. V and J are TRBV6-1 and TRBJ2-4; 9 bases are a match to TRBD1. V dropped 4 bases and J dropped 9; count of bases not matched to a gene: 4. The CDR3 extends over 13 amino acids. Germline CDR1 and CDR2: MNHNS and SASEGT. The CDR3 here is CASSGGQGSIQYF. CDR3 DNA: TGTGCCAGCAGTGGGGGACAGGGAAGCATTCAGTACTTC.

This clonotype counts as medium-sized. This sequence joins TRBV29-1 and TRBJ2-3; D gene unclear. Germline V gene lookup returns CDR1 SQVTM and CDR2 ANQGSEA. The CDR3 covers 12 residues. With 6 bases removed from V and 2 bases from J, the gap between germline ends came to 9 bases. This chain's CDR3 is CSVKTYTDTQYF. DNA for the CDR3: TGCAGCGTAAAAACCTACACAGATACGCAGTATTTT.

The chain has TRBV5-1 and TRBJ1-2; D uncertain. Between the trimmed V and J ends, which lost 2 bases and 5 bases, there was a span of 13 bases. The CDR3 runs 14 residues. Germline-derived CDR1 and CDR2 are SGHRS and YFSETQ. The CDR3 spells CASSFEGLRYGYTF. The CDR3 nucleotides read TGCGCCAGCAGCTTCGAGGGTCTGAGGTATGGCTACACCTTC.

The table lists this clonotype with many counts. This chain connects TRBV19 to TRBJ1-1; 9 nucleotides match TRBD1. Germline V lookup: CDR1 LNHDA, CDR2 SQIVND (reference sequence). V was clipped by 6 bases and J by 11 bases; unmatched bases: 7. This CDR3 region has 12 residues. In nucleotides, the CDR3 is TGTGCCAGTAGGAAACAGGGGGCGCGTGCTTTCTTT. As protein: CASRKQGARAFF.

This clonotype was seen many times. The V and J genes are TRBV9 and TRBJ2-7; D possibly corresponds to TRBD2 (6 bases). There are 16 residues in the CDR3. Germline V gives CDR1 SGDLS, CDR2 YYNGEE. V lost 0 bases, J lost 6 bases, and 19 bases lay in between. The CDR3 here is CASSVATGGQDGEQYF. CDR3 coding DNA: TGTGCCAGCAGCGTAGCTACCGGAGGGCAGGACGGCGAGCAGTACTTC.

Relative to its sample, this clonotype is medium-sized. The V call is TRBV5-5, the J call TRBJ2-3; a weak D match, TRBD2 (6 bases). Germline CDR1 and CDR2: SGHKS and YYEKEE (reference sequence). The CDR3 extends over 14 amino acids. With 4 bases removed from V and 0 bases from J, the gap between germline ends came to 9 bases. The CDR3 nucleotides are TGTGCCAGCAGCCCGGGGACTAGCACAGATACGCAGTATTTT. As protein: CASSPGTSTDTQYF. The complete variable domain, with remaining parts taken from reference TRBV5-5 and TRBJ2-3, reads DAGVTQSPTHLIKTRGQQVTLRCSPISGHKSVSWYQQVLGQGPQFIFQYYEKEERGRGNFPDRFSARQFPNYSSELNVNALLLGDSALYLCASSPGTSTDTQYFGPGTRLTVL.

This clonotype is deemed medium-sized (0.01 to 0.1%). The genes are TRBV5-6 and TRBJ2-1, with D possibly being TRBD2 (6 bases). The CDR3 totals 16 residues. V lost 1 base to trimming and J lost 0 bases, with 11 bases between them. Germline V gene sequence: CDR1 SGHDT, CDR2 YYEEEE. CDR3 coding DNA: TGTGCCAGCAGCTTGAGGGTCGGGAGCTCCTACAATGAGCAGTTCTTC. This sequence encodes CASSLRVGSSYNEQFF.

This rearrangement joins TRBV29-1 to TRBJ2-6; D is possibly TRBD2 (5 bases). The CDR3 is 14 amino acids. V lost 1 base, J lost 2 bases, and 6 bases lay in between. Germline lookup yields CDR1 SQVTM and CDR2 ANQGSEA. The CDR3 here is CSVEAGAGANVLTF. The CDR3 nucleotides read TGCAGCGTTGAAGCCGGGGCTGGGGCCAACGTCCTGACTTTC.

The chain recombines TRBV12-3 or TRBV12-4 with TRBJ2-3; TRBD1 agrees at 8 bases. The CDR3 spans 14 residues. With V trimmed by 6 bases and J by 1 base, 3 bases remained unmatched. The DNA for the CDR3 is TGTGCCAGCAGGGACAGGGTCGGCACAGATACGCAGTATTTT. Encoded protein: CASRDRVGTDTQYF.

By frequency in the sample, this clonotype is medium-sized. V gene TRBV20-1 combines with J gene TRBJ1-5; TRBD1 might be the D (6 bases). V was shortened by 0 bases and J by 0 bases, with 15 bases between the two germline ends. The CDR3 loop spans 17 amino acids. Germline values: CDR1 DFQATT, CDR2 SNEGSKA (reference sequence). Here the CDR3 DNA reads TGCAGTGCTAGAGATCCCGGACAGACATATAGCAATCAGCCCCAGCATTTT. This codes for CSARDPGQTYSNQPQHF.

This clonotype has only one observation. The J gene is TRBJ2-6, the V gene TRBV19, with D tentatively TRBD1 or TRBD2 (5 bases each). The germline V gene encodes CDR1 LNHDA and CDR2 SQIVND (reference sequence). With 3 bases removed from V and 0 bases from J, the gap between germline ends came to 12 bases. The CDR3 loop spans 17 amino acids. Here the CDR3 DNA reads TGTGCCAGTAGTATTCCGGGACGGACCTCTGGGGCCAACGTCCTGACTTTC. As protein: CASSIPGRTSGANVLTF.

J is TRBJ2-7 and V is TRBV27; 9 nucleotides line up with TRBD2. V was clipped by 4 bases and J by 2 bases; unmatched bases: 3. The CDR3 has 14 residues. Germline V gene lookup returns CDR1 MNHEY and CDR2 SMNVEV (reference sequence). The CDR3, as DNA: TGTGCCAGCAGTTCCCTAGCGGGAACCTACGAGCAGTACTTC. This sequence encodes CASSSLAGTYEQYF.